The subject of this entry is one T cell receptor (beta chain). This sample is part of a study of blood T cell repertoires in COVID-19. Trimming took 4 bases from V and 2 from J, leaving 17 bases between them. The V gene's germline CDR1 is WSHSY and CDR2 SAAADI. This CDR3 has 16 residues. In the study's own analysis: Researchers report that nucleated cell counts were estimated from reference gene primer amplification. Data came from immunoSEQ multiplex PCR; TCRdb stores just in-frame clones and leaves some out. D and trimming come from the DNA, and the V and J calls and clone size come from that table. The repertoire holds about 260,000 clones, with more than 75% as singletons.

Source material: peripheral blood. The sequence derives from a woman between 50 and 59 years old with acute or convalescent COVID-19. The V and J genes are TRBV10-2 and TRBJ2-5, with D possibly being TRBD2 (5 bases). The CDR3 reads CASSVGPGKWQETQYF. As DNA, the CDR3 is TGCGCCAGCAGTGTAGGTCCGGGGAAGTGGCAAGAGACCCAGTACTTC.